This is a list of T cell receptor beta chains from one sample in a study of blood T cell repertoires in COVID-19. Assay: immunoSEQ multiplex PCR; the TCRdb copy retains only in-frame clones and omits some. The data hold 150,000 to 200,000 clones, with approximately 79% observed a single time. The sequenced sample was peripheral blood. The receptor set was obtained from a woman between 40 and 50 years old with COVID-19, enrolled during active disease. The CDR3 runs from the conserved cysteine through the conserved F or W. D genes are given only for firm matches. Size is stated for part of the rows, as once, few or many counts, or as a class when the clone is expanded.

V gene	D gene	J gene	clone size	CDR3 DNA	CDR3 protein
TRBV5-5	NA	TRBJ1-2	NA	TGTGCCAGCAGCTCCCCTGGGAGACCCCCTTGGAATGGCTACACCTTC	CASSSPGRPPWNGYTF
TRBV7-9	NA	TRBJ2-3	few	TGTGCCAGCAGCTTAGCAACTAGCAGGCCTCCCGCAGATACGCAGTATTTT	CASSLATSRPPADTQYF
TRBV18	NA	TRBJ2-5	NA	TGTGCCAGCTCACCCCGACAGTATCAAGAGACCCAGTACTTC	CASSPRQYQETQYF
TRBV11-2	NA	TRBJ2-7	NA	TGTGCCAGCAGCCCAGACCGCGGATCAGAGCAGTACTTC	CASSPDRGSEQYF
TRBV7-2	TRBD1	TRBJ1-1	NA	TGTGCCAGCAGCTCTCTCCACAGGGGTACTGAAGCTTTCTTT	CASSSLHRGTEAFF
TRBV15	TRBD2	TRBJ2-5	NA	TGTGCCACCAGCATGGCGGGAGGGCTTTTGGAGACCCAGTACTTC	CATSMAGGLLETQYF
TRBV5-1	TRBD1	TRBJ2-5	NA	TGCGCCAGCAGCCCGGTCCCCGGGACAGGGGACCAAGAGACCCAGTACTTC	CASSPVPGTGDQETQYF
TRBV7-6	NA	TRBJ1-1	NA	TGTGCCAGCAGCTTACATAATGGTCCGGACACTGAAGCTTTCTTT	CASSLHNGPDTEAFF
TRBV6-5	NA	TRBJ1-5	NA	TGTGCCAGCAGGAACTCCGGGACAAATAATCAGCCCCAGCATTTT	CASRNSGTNNQPQHF
TRBV12-3/TRBV12-4	NA	TRBJ1-2	NA	TGTGCCAGCACCATCGACAGGACCGGTGGCTACACCTTC	CASTIDRTGGYTF
TRBV5-1	TRBD1	TRBJ1-4	NA	TGCGCCAGCAGCCCGGTTCTTGGGACAGGGGCTTGGAGTGAAAAACTGTTTTTT	CASSPVLGTGAWSEKLFF
TRBV27	NA	TRBJ2-5	NA	TGTGCCAGCAGTTTCGGTCGTCTCTTAGAGACCCAGTACTTC	CASSFGRLLETQYF
TRBV5-1	NA	TRBJ1-4	NA	TGCGCCAGCAGCTTGGACAGCTCAACTAATGAAAAACTGTTTTTT	CASSLDSSTNEKLFF
TRBV30	TRBD1	TRBJ1-2	NA	TGTGCCTGGATCCGCGGGACAGCATATGGCTACACCTTC	CAWIRGTAYGYTF
TRBV13	NA	TRBJ1-2	NA	TGTGCCAGCAGCTTACAGGGTAGGGACTATGGCTACACCTTC	CASSLQGRDYGYTF
TRBV21-1	NA	TRBJ2-7	NA	TGTGCCAGCGGTCCGGGACTAGCGGGAGTGTTCTCCTACGAGCAGTACTTC	CASGPGLAGVFSYEQYF
TRBV5-8	NA	TRBJ2-6	NA	TGTGCCAGCAGCTGGTGGGGACTCAGCAGTGGGGCCAACGTCCTGACTTTC	CASSWWGLSSGANVLTF
TRBV7-2	NA	TRBJ2-1	once	TGTGCCAGCAGCTATATGAGAGGCGGGTCAGAACAGTTCTTC	CASSYMRGGSEQFF
TRBV5-6	TRBD2	TRBJ2-2	NA	TGTGCCAGCAGCTTGTTAGTCTCGGCTAGCGGGAATTTTTGGGAGCTGTTTTTT	CASSLLVSASGNFWELFF
TRBV6-5	TRBD2	TRBJ2-1	NA	TGTGCCAGCATCCTAGCGGGGCCATACAATGAGCAGTTCTTC	CASILAGPYNEQFF
TRBV28	TRBD1	TRBJ2-7	once	TGTGCCAGCAGTTCCTTCCGGGACAGGCCCTACGAGCAGTACTTC	CASSSFRDRPYEQYF
TRBV11-2	TRBD1	TRBJ2-7	NA	TGTGCCAGCAGCCGGGACAGGGGGGCCTACGAGCAGTACTTC	CASSRDRGAYEQYF
TRBV27	NA	TRBJ1-3	NA	TGTGCCAGCAGCCCAAAATCCTACTCTGGAAACACCATATATTTT	CASSPKSYSGNTIYF
TRBV3-1/TRBV3-2	NA	TRBJ1-6	NA	TGTGCCAGCAGGTGGACTTCTCCGAATTCACCCCTCCACTTT	CASRWTSPNSPLHF
TRBV5-1	NA	TRBJ1-1	once	TGCGCCAGCAGCTTGGCACAGGGATTTGAAGCTTTCTTT	CASSLAQGFEAFF
TRBV3-1/TRBV3-2	NA	TRBJ2-2	NA	TGTGCCAGCAGCCAAGATCTGTCCTTCACCGGGGAGCTGTTTTTT	CASSQDLSFTGELFF
TRBV19	TRBD1	TRBJ2-7	NA	TGTGCCAGTAGTTCCCAGGGGGTGGACGAGCAGTACTTC	CASSSQGVDEQYF
TRBV30	TRBD2	TRBJ2-5	few	TGTGCCTGGAGTCGCGGGAGTCCAGAGACCCAGTACTTC	CAWSRGSPETQYF
TRBV14	TRBD1	TRBJ2-2	NA	TGTGCCAGCAGCCAGACAAGGGGGCTGAGGACCGGGGAGCTGTTTTTT	CASSQTRGLRTGELFF
TRBV20-1	NA	TRBJ1-1	NA	TGCAGTGCTGCGCCTGACAGTCGAGCTTTCTTT	CSAAPDSRAFF
TRBV19	NA	TRBJ2-5	NA	TGTGCCAGTAGTATAACCGGGAAAGAGACCCAGTACTTC	CASSITGKETQYF
TRBV7-3	TRBD1	TRBJ2-1	NA	TGTGCCAGCACGTCACAGGGGTTCAATGAGCAGTTCTTC	CASTSQGFNEQFF
TRBV3-1/TRBV3-2	NA	TRBJ1-2	few	TGTGCCAGCAGCCAGGACATTGGGGGGGCGGTTGGCTACACCTTC	CASSQDIGGAVGYTF
TRBV12-3/TRBV12-4	NA	TRBJ2-2	NA	TGTGCCAGCAGTTCATCCACCGGGGAGCTGTTTTTT	CASSSSTGELFF
TRBV15	NA	TRBJ2-3	once	TGTGCCACCAGCAGGTACACAGATACGCAGTATTTT	CATSRYTDTQYF
TRBV6-5	NA	TRBJ1-2	NA	TGTGCCAGCAGGGGAGAAAGATCTAACTATGGCTACACCTTC	CASRGERSNYGYTF
TRBV6-1	NA	TRBJ2-3	NA	TGTGCCAGCAGTGACCTGGTAGGGGCAGATACGCAGTATTTT	CASSDLVGADTQYF
TRBV15	NA	TRBJ1-4	NA	TGTGCCACCAGCAGAGATGCGGGGCGCGATAATGAAAAACTGTTTTTT	CATSRDAGRDNEKLFF
TRBV5-4	NA	TRBJ2-1	NA	TGTGCCAGCAGTCGTAGCGGTTACTCCTACAATGAGCAGTTCTTC	CASSRSGYSYNEQFF
TRBV7-9	NA	TRBJ1-2	NA	TGTGCCAGCAGCTTAGCAGGGGATGGCTACACCTTC	CASSLAGDGYTF
TRBV6-2/TRBV6-3	TRBD2	TRBJ2-7	once	TGTGCCAGCAGTTTTTTCCCGGGACTAGCTAATCGCTCCTACGAGCAGTACTTC	CASSFFPGLANRSYEQYF
TRBV7-9	TRBD1	TRBJ1-4	many	TGTGCCAGCAGCCCAGGGACAGAATTCAATGAAAAACTGTTTTTT	CASSPGTEFNEKLFF
TRBV5-6	NA	TRBJ1-5	NA	TGTGCCAGCAGCCTAGGACAGACTAATCAGCCCCAGCATTTT	CASSLGQTNQPQHF
TRBV4-1	TRBD2	TRBJ2-2	NA	TGCGCCAGCAGCCAAGTGAGTAGCGGGAGGTTCACCGGGGAGCTGTTTTTT	CASSQVSSGRFTGELFF
TRBV15	TRBD2	TRBJ2-3	NA	TGTGCCACCAGCAGAGCGGGGGGTAACACAGATACGCAGTATTTT	CATSRAGGNTDTQYF
TRBV10-3	TRBD1	TRBJ2-2	NA	TGTGCCATCGCGGACAGGGAGGCCGGGGAGCTGTTTTTT	CAIADREAGELFF
TRBV11-2	NA	TRBJ2-7	NA	TGTGCCAGCAGCCCCGATTTGGCGGCAGGGTTGAGGGAGCAGTACTTC	CASSPDLAAGLREQYF
TRBV6-5	TRBD1	TRBJ1-4	few	TGTGCCAGCAGTCCAGGTGCAGGGGGCGTTGAAAAACTGTTTTTT	CASSPGAGGVEKLFF
TRBV29-1	TRBD1	TRBJ2-7	once	TGCAGCGTTGAAGGTGGCAGGGGGCTGAACGAGCAGTACTTC	CSVEGGRGLNEQYF
TRBV28	NA	TRBJ2-5	NA	TGTGCCAGCAGCAGAGGGGAGACCCAGTACTTC	CASSRGETQYF
TRBV2	TRBD2	TRBJ2-5	NA	TGTGCCAGCAGTGGTGGCGGGGGACAAGAGACCCAGTACTTC	CASSGGGGQETQYF
TRBV30	TRBD2	TRBJ2-5	NA	TGTGCCTGGAGTCCCTGGTCGGGAGGACACCAAGAGACCCAGTACTTC	CAWSPWSGGHQETQYF
TRBV15	NA	TRBJ1-5	NA	TGTGCCACCAGCGCGGGACGGAATAATCAGCCCCAGCATTTT	CATSAGRNNQPQHF
TRBV27	NA	TRBJ2-1	NA	TGTGCCAGCAGTTTGGGAGGGGGGCGTGAGACTGAGCAGTTCTTC	CASSLGGGRETEQFF
TRBV6-6	NA	TRBJ2-5	NA	TGTGCCAGCAGTCGCCCCGGACTTGATCAAGAGACCCAGTACTTC	CASSRPGLDQETQYF